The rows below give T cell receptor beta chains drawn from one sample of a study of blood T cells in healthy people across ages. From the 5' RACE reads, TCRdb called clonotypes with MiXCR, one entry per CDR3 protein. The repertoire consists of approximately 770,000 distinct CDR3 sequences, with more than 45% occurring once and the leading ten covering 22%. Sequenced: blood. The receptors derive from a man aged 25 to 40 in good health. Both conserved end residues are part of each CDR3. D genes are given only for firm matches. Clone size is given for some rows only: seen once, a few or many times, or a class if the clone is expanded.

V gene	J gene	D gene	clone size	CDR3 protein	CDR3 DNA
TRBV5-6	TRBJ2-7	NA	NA	CASSPLGTYEQYF	TGTGCCAGCAGCCCTTTGGGGACCTACGAGCAGTACTTC
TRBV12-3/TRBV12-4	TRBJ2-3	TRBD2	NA	CASSSGTSWDVDTQYF	TGTGCCAGCAGTTCAGGGACTAGTTGGGATGTAGATACGCAGTATTTT
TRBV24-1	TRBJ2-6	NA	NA	CATSDATASGANVLTF	TGTGCCACCAGTGACGCAACGGCCTCTGGGGCCAACGTCCTGACTTTC
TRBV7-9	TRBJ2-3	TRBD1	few	CASSLGQVSTDTQYF	TGTGCCAGCAGCCTCGGACAGGTTAGCACAGATACGCAGTATTTT
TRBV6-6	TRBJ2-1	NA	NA	CASSYSGTSYNEQFF	TGTGCCAGCAGTTACTCAGGAACTTCCTACAATGAGCAGTTCTTC
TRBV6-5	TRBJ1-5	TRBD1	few	CASRHRGRGDQPQHF	TGTGCCAGCAGACACAGGGGGCGCGGAGATCAGCCCCAGCATTTT
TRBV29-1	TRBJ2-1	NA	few	CSGTFLGGFNEQFF	TGCAGCGGGACCTTTCTGGGGGGCTTCAATGAGCAGTTCTTC
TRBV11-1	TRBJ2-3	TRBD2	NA	CASTQLAGDTDTQYF	TGTGCCAGCACCCAACTAGCGGGCGACACAGATACGCAGTATTTT
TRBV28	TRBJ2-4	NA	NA	CASSPLTTQNIQYF	TGTGCCAGCAGTCCTTTAACGACCCAAAACATTCAGTACTTC
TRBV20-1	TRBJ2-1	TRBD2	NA	CSARDMTSGVDEQFF	TGCAGTGCTAGAGATATGACTAGCGGGGTTGATGAGCAGTTCTTC
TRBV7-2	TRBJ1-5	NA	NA	CASSLVFDQPQHF	TGTGCCAGCAGCTTAGTATTCGATCAGCCCCAGCATTTT
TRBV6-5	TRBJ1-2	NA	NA	CASSYSTTGYGYTF	TGTGCCAGCAGTTACTCGACAACGGGCTATGGCTACACCTTC
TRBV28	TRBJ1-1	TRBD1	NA	CASSAPSGGTEAFF	TGTGCCAGCAGTGCACCATCAGGGGGCACTGAAGCTTTCTTT
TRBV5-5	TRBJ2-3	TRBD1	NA	CASSIPQGVGTDTQYF	TGTGCCAGCAGCATTCCACAGGGGGTCGGTACAGATACGCAGTATTTT
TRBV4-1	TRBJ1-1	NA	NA	CASSQDRGFEAFF	TGCGCCAGCAGCCAAGACCGGGGGTTTGAAGCTTTCTTT
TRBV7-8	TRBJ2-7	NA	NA	CASSTQGIAYEQYF	TGTGCCAGCAGCACACAGGGTATCGCCTACGAGCAGTACTTC
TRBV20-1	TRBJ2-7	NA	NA	CSALRTNTYEQYF	TGCAGTGCACTCCGAACTAATACCTACGAGCAGTACTTC
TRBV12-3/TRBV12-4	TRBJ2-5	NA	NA	CASSLILGQETQYF	TGTGCCAGCAGCCTTATACTAGGTCAAGAGACCCAGTACTTC
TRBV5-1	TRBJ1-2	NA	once	CATSPDTGGGYTF	TGCGCCACCTCCCCCGACACCGGGGGTGGCTACACCTTC
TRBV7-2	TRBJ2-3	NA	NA	CASRVSTGSDTQYF	TGTGCCAGCAGAGTTTCTACGGGTTCAGATACGCAGTATTTT
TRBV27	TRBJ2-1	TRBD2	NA	CASTYGGGQYNEQFF	TGTGCCAGCACCTACGGCGGGGGGCAGTACAATGAGCAGTTCTTC
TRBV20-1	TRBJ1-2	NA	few	CSASLTSGFGYTF	TGCAGTGCTAGTCTAACCAGTGGATTCGGCTACACCTTC
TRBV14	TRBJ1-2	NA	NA	CASSQDPGLSGYTF	TGTGCCAGCAGCCAAGACCCGGGGCTCAGCGGCTACACCTTC
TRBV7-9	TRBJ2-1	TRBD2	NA	CASSTRLAGPYNEQFF	TGTGCCAGCAGCACCCGACTAGCGGGTCCCTACAATGAGCAGTTCTTC
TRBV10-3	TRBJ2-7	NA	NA	CVISRVRDVSEQYF	TGTGTCATCAGTCGGGTGCGGGACGTCTCCGAGCAGTACTTC
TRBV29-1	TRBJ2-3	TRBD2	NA	CSVDVSGGHTQYF	TGCAGCGTTGATGTTAGCGGGGGGCATACGCAGTATTTT
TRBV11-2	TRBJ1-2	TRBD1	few	CASSFNRDSYGYTF	TGTGCCAGCAGCTTTAACCGGGACAGCTATGGCTACACCTTC
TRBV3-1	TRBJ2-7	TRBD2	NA	CASSQSGLAGGRERYF	TGTGCCAGCAGCCAATCGGGACTAGCGGGAGGGAGGGAGCGGTACTTC
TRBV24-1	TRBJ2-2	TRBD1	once	CATSDKPGQRTGELFF	TGTGCCACCAGTGATAAACCGGGACAGCGTACCGGGGAGCTGTTTTTT
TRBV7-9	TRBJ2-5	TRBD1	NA	CASSAGQGGGEPYF	TGTGCCAGCAGCGCGGGACAGGGTGGTGGTGAGCCGTACTTC
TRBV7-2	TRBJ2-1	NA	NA	CASSNQGGGGEQFF	TGTGCCAGCAGCAACCAGGGGGGGGGTGGTGAGCAGTTCTTC
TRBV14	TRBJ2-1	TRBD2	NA	CASSQELSAGVVQFF	TGTGCCAGCAGCCAAGAATTATCGGCGGGAGTGGTCCAGTTCTTC
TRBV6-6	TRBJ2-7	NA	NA	CTSILDGDRENEQYF	TGTACCAGCATTTTAGATGGCGATAGGGAGAACGAGCAGTACTTC
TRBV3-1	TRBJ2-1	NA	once	CASSQDAGPVYNEQFF	TGTGCCAGCAGCCAAGATGCGGGGCCGGTCTACAACGAGCAGTTCTTC
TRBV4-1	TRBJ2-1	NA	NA	CASSQAKGGVIEQFF	TGCGCCAGCAGCCAAGCCAAGGGGGGGGTGATAGAGCAGTTCTTC
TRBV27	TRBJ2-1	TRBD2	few	CASSAGGYSYNEQFF	TGTGCCAGCTCCGCGGGGGGGTACTCCTACAATGAGCAGTTCTTC
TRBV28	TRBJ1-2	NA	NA	CASRPGAGVWNYGYTF	TGTGCCAGCAGGCCTGGGGCGGGGGTTTGGAACTATGGCTACACCTTC
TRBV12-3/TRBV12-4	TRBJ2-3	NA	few	CASSQVGSDTQYF	TGTGCCAGCAGCCAGGTGGGGTCAGATACGCAGTATTTT
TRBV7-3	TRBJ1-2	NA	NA	CASSPSTGPGYGYTF	TGTGCCAGCAGCCCGAGTACAGGGCCTGGCTATGGCTACACCTTC
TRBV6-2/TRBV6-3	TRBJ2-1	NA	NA	CASSYGGRGPNEQFF	TGTGCCAGCAGTTATGGGGGCCGGGGTCCCAATGAGCAGTTCTTC
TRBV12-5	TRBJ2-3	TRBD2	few	CASGLGLAYDTQYF	TGTGCTAGTGGTTTGGGACTAGCATATGATACGCAGTATTTT
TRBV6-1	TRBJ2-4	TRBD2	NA	CASGGLAGGREQYF	TGTGCCAGCGGGGGACTAGCGGGAGGTCGGGAGCAGTACTTC
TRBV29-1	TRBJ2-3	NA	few	CSVEDVTDYTQYF	TGCAGCGTTGAAGATGTGACCGATTATACGCAGTATTTT
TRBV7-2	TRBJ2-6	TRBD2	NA	CASSLAGGPLGANVLTF	TGTGCCAGCAGCTTAGCGGGAGGGCCACTTGGGGCCAACGTCCTGACTTTC
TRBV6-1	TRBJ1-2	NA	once	CASSVDTHKLGANYGYTF	TGTGCCAGCAGTGTGGACACCCACAAGTTAGGAGCTAACTATGGCTACACCTTC
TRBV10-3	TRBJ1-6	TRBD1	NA	CAISVSDRVPSSPLHF	TGTGCCATCAGTGTATCAGACAGGGTACCGAGTTCACCCCTCCACTTT
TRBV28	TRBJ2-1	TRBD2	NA	CASSSREGPLLYNEQFF	TGTGCCAGCAGTTCCCGGGAGGGCCCCCTTCTCTACAATGAGCAGTTCTTC
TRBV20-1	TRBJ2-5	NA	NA	CSAPQGGQETQYF	TGCAGTGCTCCACAGGGTGGCCAAGAGACCCAGTACTTC
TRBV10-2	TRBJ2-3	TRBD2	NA	CASSEVAGVMRTQYF	TGCGCCAGCAGTGAGGTAGCGGGAGTTATGAGGACGCAGTATTTT
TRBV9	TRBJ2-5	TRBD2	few	CASSVAPELAGEETQYF	TGTGCCAGCAGCGTAGCCCCTGAACTAGCGGGAGAAGAGACCCAGTACTTC
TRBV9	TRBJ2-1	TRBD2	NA	CASSVPKLAGENEQFF	TGTGCCAGCAGCGTTCCGAAACTAGCGGGAGAGAATGAGCAGTTCTTC
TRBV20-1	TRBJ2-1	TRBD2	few	CSIRGPSGEQFF	TGCAGTATTAGGGGTCCTAGCGGAGAGCAGTTCTTC
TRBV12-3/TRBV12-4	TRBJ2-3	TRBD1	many	CATTRIRGLTDTQYF	TGTGCCACCACTCGAATCAGGGGGTTAACAGATACGCAGTATTTT
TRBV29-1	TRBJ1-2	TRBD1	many	CSVGGQGKGYGYTF	TGCAGCGTTGGGGGACAGGGAAAGGGGTATGGCTACACCTTC
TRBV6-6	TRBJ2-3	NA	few	CASKPPTDTQYF	TGTGCCAGCAAGCCACCCACAGATACGCAGTATTTT
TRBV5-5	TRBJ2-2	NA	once	CASSLEGFTGELFF	TGTGCCAGCAGCTTGGAGGGATTCACCGGGGAGCTGTTTTTT
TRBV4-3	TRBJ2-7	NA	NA	CASSQDRGSGEQYF	TGCGCCAGCAGCCAAGACAGGGGTTCGGGCGAGCAGTACTTC
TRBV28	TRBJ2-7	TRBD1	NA	CASSLFAGTGVSYEQYF	TGTGCCAGCAGTTTATTCGCCGGGACAGGAGTCTCCTACGAGCAGTACTTC
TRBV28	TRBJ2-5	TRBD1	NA	CASTLDRGRETQYF	TGTGCCAGCACCCTGGACAGGGGACGGGAGACCCAGTACTTC